This entry lists 29 T cell receptor beta chains sequenced from one sample in a study of T cells in Graves' hyperthyroidism and ophthalmopathy. Amplification of TCR beta CDR3 regions was performed using RNA transcripts as template. TCR CDR3 underwent first-round RT-PCR with the HTBI primer set. TCRdb reanalysed the multiplex PCR reads using MiXCR and keeps one entry per CDR3 protein. The sample shows approximately 320,000 distinct CDR3 sequences, roughly 15% of them seen only once. Material: blood. Every receptor here comes from a man in his thirties or forties with Graves' hyperthyroidism.

This clonotype was seen repeatedly, ten times or more. The V and J genes are TRBV6-5 and TRBJ2-5, with 7 bases lining up with TRBD1. Germline V gene sequence: CDR1 MNHEY, CDR2 SVGAGI. V gave up 2 bases and J gave up 5 bases; unmatched junction bases: 5. The CDR3 covers 14 residues. Here the CDR3 DNA reads TGTGCCAGCAGTTACGACAGGGTCCGGGAGACCCAGTACTTC. Its protein product is CASSYDRVRETQYF.

This clonotype was picked up one time. The rearrangement joins TRBV19 to TRBJ1-1; D is possibly TRBD1 (5 bases). This CDR3 spans 14 amino acids. CDR1 LNHDA and CDR2 SQIVND come from the germline V gene (reference sequence). V gave up 7 bases and J gave up 11 bases, with 23 bases separating them. The CDR3 sequence: CASTPTALQYVAFF. The CDR3 region has the DNA TGTGCCAGTACCCCGACAGCCCTCCAATATGTCGCTTTCTTT.

Comments on this clonotype: This may arise from a read error, as a much more abundant clone is one base away. The chain uses TRBV12-3 or TRBV12-4 and TRBJ2-7; no firm D call. V was clipped by 3 bases and J by 6 bases, with 9 bases between them. The CDR3 is 12 amino acids. CDR3 DNA: TGTGCCAGCAGTTTGAGGAGTAGCGAGCAGTACTTC. It is translated as CASSLRSSEQYF.

The sample holds many counts of this clonotype. V gene TRBV27 combines with J gene TRBJ1-3; D gene ambiguous. V was trimmed by 5 bases and J by 0 bases, leaving 8 bases between them. The CDR3 loop spans 14 amino acids. CDR1 and CDR2 (germline): MNHEY, SMNVEV (reference sequence). As DNA, the CDR3 is TGTGCCAGCAGTGCCGGCGGCTCTGGAAACACCATATATTTT. Translated: CASSAGGSGNTIYF.

This clonotype was counted many times. The chain uses TRBV18 and TRBJ1-1, with 8 nucleotides matching TRBD1. The V gene's germline CDR1 is KGHSH and CDR2 LQKENI. V shed 6 bases, J shed 5 bases, and the junction held 8 bases outside the gene matches. This CDR3 region has 14 residues. The CDR3 bases are TGTGCCAGCTCTCACGGACAGGGTAGGACTGAAGCTTTCTTT. Residues: CASSHGQGRTEAFF.

This clonotype was seen a few times. J is TRBJ2-5 and V is TRBV19; D possibly corresponds to TRBD2 (5 bases). CDR1 is LNHDA and CDR2 is SQIVND in the germline V gene (reference sequence). Trimming left V 7 bases short and J 6 bases short, with 15 bases between. This CDR3 has 13 residues. CDR3 coding DNA: TGTGCCAGTAAGGATCCGGGGATGAAGACCCAGTACTTC. This encodes CASKDPGMKTQYF.

This clonotype was counted ten times or more. This chain connects TRBV28 to TRBJ1-1, with D unresolved. The V gene lost 4 bases and the J gene lost 10 bases, with 19 bases spanning the gap. The CDR3 runs 14 residues. Germline V gene lookup returns CDR1 MDHEN and CDR2 SYDVKM. The CDR3 loop is CASSSQYLRQLAFF. In DNA, the CDR3 is TGTGCCAGCAGTTCCCAATACCTACGACAATTAGCTTTCTTT.

The rearrangement links TRBV10-1 to TRBJ1-2; D uncertain. V was shortened by 0 bases and J by 0 bases, with 11 bases between the two germline ends. Germline CDR1 WNHNN, CDR2 SYGVQD (reference sequence). This CDR3 contains 16 residues. The CDR3 DNA sequence: TGCGCCAGCAGTGAGTCGGCTGGGTATTCTAACTATGGCTACACCTTC. Its protein is CASSESAGYSNYGYTF.

The sample holds many counts of this clonotype. The J gene is TRBJ2-1, the V gene TRBV5-5; no definite D call. This CDR3 contains 14 residues. Between the trimmed V and J ends, which lost 0 bases and 0 bases, there was a span of 4 bases. Germline CDR1 and CDR2: SGHKS and YYEKEE (reference sequence). The DNA of the CDR3 is TGTGCCAGCAGCTTGGCGGACTCCTACAATGAGCAGTTCTTC. Protein product: CASSLADSYNEQFF.

This clonotype was counted only a few times. The chain is built from TRBV20-1 and TRBJ2-3; D gene ambiguous. The V end lost 3 bases, the J end lost 0 bases, and 10 bases lay between the germline ends. This CDR3 is 14 amino acids long. The V gene's germline CDR1 is DFQATT and CDR2 SNEGSKA (reference sequence). CDR3 nucleotide sequence: TGCAGTGCTAGGTTCGGCGGCAGCACAGATACGCAGTATTTT. Residues: CSARFGGSTDTQYF.

The table lists this clonotype with a few counts. The chain links TRBV7-8 to TRBJ2-5, with TRBD1 matching 9 bases. J was trimmed by 5 bases and V by 1 base; bases with no gene match: 11. Germline CDR1 and CDR2: SGHVS and FQNEAQ. This CDR3 has 17 amino acids. The CDR3: CASSLGFPGTGTETQYF. The CDR3 bases are TGTGCCAGCAGCTTAGGCTTCCCCGGGACAGGGACGGAGACCCAGTACTTC.

This clonotype was seen only a few times. The chain carries TRBV7-6 and TRBJ2-1; 7 bases line up with TRBD2. J gave up 8 bases and V 6 bases, and 16 bases lay outside the gene matches. Germline CDR1 is SGHVS and CDR2 is FNYEAQ. The CDR3 length is 16 residues. The CDR3 loop reads CASRPKWGEGSDEQFF. For the CDR3, the DNA is TGTGCCAGCAGGCCCAAGTGGGGGGAGGGAAGCGATGAGCAGTTCTTC.

This chain links TRBV6-2 or TRBV6-3 with TRBJ1-2; D ambiguous. This CDR3 is 11 amino acids long. CDR1 is MNHEY and CDR2 is SVGEGT in the germline V gene. With 8 bases removed from V and 6 bases from J, the gap between germline ends came to 10 bases. The CDR3 sequence is CASRSGHGYTF. In DNA form, the CDR3 reads TGTGCCAGCCGATCGGGTCATGGCTACACCTTC.

The chain couples TRBV28 to TRBJ2-7; either TRBD1 or TRBD2 may fit D (7 bases each). This CDR3 is 14 amino acids long. V was cut by 6 bases and J by 6 bases, with 18 bases left in between. The germline V gene has CDR1 MDHEN and CDR2 SYDVKM. As DNA, the CDR3 is TGTGCCAGCAGGACGCCAGGGGGGGGGGGCGAGCAGTACTTC. It encodes CASRTPGGGGEQYF.

Many counts were recorded for this clonotype. This chain uses TRBV11-2 with TRBJ2-1; 7 nucleotides match TRBD2. This CDR3 is built from 17 residues. Per the germline V gene, CDR1 is SGHAT and CDR2 is FQNNGV. Losses at the gene ends were 4 bases for V and 2 bases for J; bases not matched to a gene: 11. The CDR3 reads CASSSPAGDGTYNEQFF. The DNA for the CDR3 is TGTGCCAGCAGCTCCCCGGCGGGGGACGGTACCTACAATGAGCAGTTCTTC.

This clonotype was detected many times. The genes are TRBV20-1 and TRBJ2-1, with TRBD1 matching over 11 bases. CDR1 and CDR2 from the germline V gene are DFQATT and SNEGSKA (reference sequence). The CDR3 has 13 residues. CDR3 protein: CRPGTGGYNEQFF. In nucleotides, the CDR3 is TGCAGACCTGGGACAGGGGGCTACAATGAGCAGTTCTTC.

This clonotype has only a few counts. The chain couples TRBV5-1 to TRBJ1-6; no firm D call. The CDR3 totals 15 residues. Germline values: CDR1 SGHRS, CDR2 YFSETQ. Deletions cut 0 bases from V and 10 bases from J, with 14 bases between. CDR3 in DNA: TGCGCCAGCAGCTTGGCCGTAAAGTCGGGATCACCCCTCCACTTT. Protein: CASSLAVKSGSPLHF.

This clonotype was picked up many times. The chain recombines TRBV3-1 with TRBJ1-1; D ambiguous. The CDR3 has 15 amino acids. Germline CDR1 LGHDT, CDR2 YNNKEL (reference sequence). The V gene lost 1 base and the J gene lost 2 bases, with 11 bases spanning the gap. The CDR3 region is CASSQARTGNTEAFF. The CDR3 DNA reads TGTGCCAGCAGCCAAGCTCGGACCGGAAACACTGAAGCTTTCTTT.

This clonotype was counted ten times or more. The V call is TRBV11-2, the J call TRBJ2-5; a weak D match, TRBD2 (6 bases). Per germline, CDR1 SGHAT and CDR2 FQNNGV. The CDR3 contains 15 residues. V shed 5 bases and J shed 1 base, with 14 bases lying between them. The CDR3 coding sequence is TGTGCCAGCAGCCAGCTTCGGGGGTTCCAAGAGACCCAGTACTTC. Translating gives CASSQLRGFQETQYF. The variable domain in full, completed from reference TRBV11-2 and TRBJ2-5, reads EAGVAQSPRYKIIEKRQSVAFWCNPISGHATLYWYQQILGQGPKLLIQFQNNGVVDDSQLPKDRFSAERLKGVDSTLKIQPAKLEDSAVYLCASSQLRGFQETQYFGPGTRLLVL.

This chain links TRBV29-1 with TRBJ2-7, with D possibly being TRBD1 or TRBD2 (5 bases each). CDR1 is SQVTM and CDR2 is ANQGSEA in the germline V gene. Trimming left V 2 bases short and J 7 bases short, with 15 bases between. The CDR3 runs 13 residues. The CDR3 bases are TGCAGCGTTGAACAAGGGGCGCGGAGGGAGCAGTACTTC. This encodes CSVEQGARREQYF.

This clonotype was counted many times. The chain combines TRBV30 with TRBJ2-3; 7 bases fit TRBD2. V lost 1 base to trimming and J lost 2 bases; unmatched junction nucleotides: 9. This CDR3 is 16 amino acids long. Per germline, CDR1 GTSNPN and CDR2 SVGIG (reference sequence). CDR3 in DNA: TGTGCCTGGAGTGCCGAGCGGGGTGGGGTCACAGATACGCAGTATTTT. This translates into CAWSAERGGVTDTQYF.

The chain employs TRBV20-1 and TRBJ1-4, with 8 nucleotides matching TRBD1. From germline, CDR1 is DFQATT and CDR2 SNEGSKA (reference sequence). The CDR3 length is 14 residues. The J segment lost 4 bases and the V segment lost 3 bases, leaving 4 bases of the junction unmatched. CDR3 sequence reads: CSARDRVVNEKLFF. For the CDR3, the DNA is TGCAGTGCTAGGGACAGGGTGGTTAATGAAAAACTGTTTTTT.

The V call is TRBV12-3 or TRBV12-4, the J call TRBJ2-7; 7 bases are shared with TRBD1. The CDR3 is 16 amino acids. V was clipped by 6 bases and J by 1 base; unmatched bases: 12. The CDR3 bases are TGTGCCAGCAGCCTCCTCCCCCGGACAGGATCCTACGAGCAGTACTTC. Translating gives CASSLLPRTGSYEQYF.

This clonotype has a handful of counts. The chain is built from TRBV19 and TRBJ2-1, with 8 bases aligning to TRBD2. The V segment lost 6 bases and the J segment 4 bases; nucleotides outside the gene matches: 8. CDR3 length: 15 residues. CDR1 is LNHDA and CDR2 is SQIVND in the germline V gene (reference sequence). The CDR3 loop reads CASSTRSGGYNEQFF. CDR3 nucleotide sequence: TGTGCCAGTAGCACCAGATCGGGAGGGTACAATGAGCAGTTCTTC.

A few counts support this clonotype. The chain is built from TRBV2 and TRBJ2-3, with TRBD2 as a possible D gene (5 bases). Germline V gene data show CDR1 as SNHLY and CDR2 as FYNNEI. Trimming stripped 7 bases from V and 4 bases from J, with 12 bases between. This CDR3 is built from 13 residues. The DNA of the CDR3 is TGTGCCAGCAACGAACGGGGTTCAGATACGCAGTATTTT. Protein sequence: CASNERGSDTQYF.

This clonotype has a count of ten or more. The V gene is TRBV5-1, the J gene TRBJ2-1; 7 nucleotides agree with TRBD2. J was trimmed by 7 bases and V by 1 base; bases with no gene match: 5. CDR3 length: 14 amino acids. Per the germline V gene, CDR1 is SGHRS and CDR2 is YFSETQ. The CDR3 region has the DNA TGCGCCAGCAGCTTGCGTTTGGGGGGGAATGAGCAGTTCTTC. Translation gives CASSLRLGGNEQFF.

This clonotype was observed a few times. The chain recombines TRBV30 with TRBJ2-7, with 11 bases identical to TRBD2. CDR3 length: 14 amino acids. Germline V gene sequence: CDR1 GTSNPN, CDR2 SVGIG (reference sequence). V trimming: 5 bases; J trimming: 1 base; junction bases outside the gene matches: 4. Here the CDR3 DNA reads TGTGCCTGGGTTCCTAGCGGGAGGTCCTACGAGCAGTACTTC. Encoded protein: CAWVPSGRSYEQYF.

This clonotype was detected many times. This sequence joins TRBV6-2 or TRBV6-3 and TRBJ2-5; 7 positions agree with TRBD1. The germline V gene has CDR1 MNHEY and CDR2 SVGEGT. This CDR3 region has 14 residues. J lost 4 bases, V lost 4 bases, and 6 bases had no gene match. CDR3 DNA sequence: TGTGCCAGCAGTTCGGGACGGACAGGAGAGACCCAGTACTTC. Protein: CASSSGRTGETQYF.

In its sample, this clonotype was seen many times. This chain links TRBV2 with TRBJ2-3; D tentatively reads TRBD1 or TRBD2 (5 bases each). The CDR3 contains 15 residues. Germline V lookup: CDR1 SNHLY, CDR2 FYNNEI. Trimming left V 0 bases short and J 2 bases short, with 9 bases between. CDR3 DNA sequence: TGTGCCAGCAGTGAAGCCCGGGACGTCACAGATACGCAGTATTTT. Residues: CASSEARDVTDTQYF.